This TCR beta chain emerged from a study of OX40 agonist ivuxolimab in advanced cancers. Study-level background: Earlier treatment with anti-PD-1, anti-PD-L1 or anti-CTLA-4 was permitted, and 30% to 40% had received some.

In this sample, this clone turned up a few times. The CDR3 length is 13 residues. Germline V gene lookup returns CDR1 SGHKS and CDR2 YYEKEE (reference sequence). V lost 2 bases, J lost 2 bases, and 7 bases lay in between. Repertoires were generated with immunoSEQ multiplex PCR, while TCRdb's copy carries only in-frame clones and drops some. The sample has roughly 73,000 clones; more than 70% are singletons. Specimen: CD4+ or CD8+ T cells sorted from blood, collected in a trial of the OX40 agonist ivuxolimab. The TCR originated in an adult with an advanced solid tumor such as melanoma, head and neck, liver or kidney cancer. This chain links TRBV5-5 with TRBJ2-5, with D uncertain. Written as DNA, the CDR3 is TGTGCCAGCAGCTTTACAGAACAAGAGACCCAGTACTTC. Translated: CASSFTEQETQYF.